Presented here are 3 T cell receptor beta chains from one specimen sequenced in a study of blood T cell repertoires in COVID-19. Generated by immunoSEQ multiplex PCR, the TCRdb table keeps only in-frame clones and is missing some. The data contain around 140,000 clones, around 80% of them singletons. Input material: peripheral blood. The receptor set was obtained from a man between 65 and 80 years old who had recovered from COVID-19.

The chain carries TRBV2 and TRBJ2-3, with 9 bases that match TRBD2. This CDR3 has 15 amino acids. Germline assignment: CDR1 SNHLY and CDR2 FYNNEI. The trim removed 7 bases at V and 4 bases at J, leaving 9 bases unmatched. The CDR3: CASISLAGFADTQYF. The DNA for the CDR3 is TGTGCCAGCATTTCCCTAGCGGGGTTCGCAGATACGCAGTATTTT.

The CDR3 nucleotides read TGTGCTAGTGGTTCCGGGGTAGCGGGTAATGAGCAGTTCTTC. Translated, it gives CASGSGVAGNEQFF. The rearrangement joins TRBV12-5 to TRBJ2-1; TRBD2 matches 7 bases. V trimming: 4 bases; J trimming: 7 bases; junction bases outside the gene matches: 7. There are 14 residues in the CDR3. The V gene's germline CDR1 is LGHNT and CDR2 FRNRAP.

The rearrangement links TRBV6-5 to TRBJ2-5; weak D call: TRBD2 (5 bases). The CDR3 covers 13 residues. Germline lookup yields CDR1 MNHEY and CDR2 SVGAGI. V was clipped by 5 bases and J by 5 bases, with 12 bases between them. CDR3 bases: TGTGCCAGCAGTCCGGGATCTGTGGAGACCCAGTACTTC. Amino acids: CASSPGSVETQYF.